This TCR beta chain was obtained from a study of T cell repertoires in cytomegalovirus infection. There are many counts of this clonotype. One entry per CDR3 protein, called by TCRdb with MiXCR from the reads. The data contain approximately 250,000 distinct CDR3 sequences, roughly 12% of them singletons. The germline V and J ends were trimmed by 0 bases and 6 bases, with 12 bases remaining between them. The CDR3 has 16 amino acids. CDR1 ENHRY and CDR2 SYGVKD come from the germline V gene. The material sequenced was PBMCs. V and J are TRBV10-3 and TRBJ1-6; D is uncertain. This receptor was identified in a human donor in good health (CMV status not recorded). Some clones in this sample may be carry-over from other donors' samples. The CDR3 spells CAISESEQSVNSPLHF. Here the CDR3 DNA reads TGTGCCATCAGTGAGTCAGAACAGAGTGTTAATTCACCCCTCCACTTT.